The rows below give T cell receptor beta chains drawn from one sample of a study of T cells in Graves' hyperthyroidism and ophthalmopathy. TCRdb used MiXCR to reprocess the multiplex PCR reads, holding one entry per CDR3 protein. The sample contains more than 550,000 distinct CDR3 sequences, 18% of which appear only once. Sequences were obtained from blood. These receptor sequences come from a woman aged 50 to 60 with Graves' hyperthyroidism that later progressed to Graves' ophthalmopathy. The CDR3 runs from the conserved cysteine through the conserved F or W. The order of the fields is D gene, V gene, CDR3 length, J gene, clone size, CDR3 DNA, CDR3 protein. A D gene is named only where the DNA matches it firmly. Size is stated for part of the rows, as once, few or many counts, or as a class when the clone is expanded.

>TRBD2|TRBV13|13|TRBJ2-7|many
TGTGCCAGCAGCACGGGGGGTACGAGCGAGCAGTACTTC
CASSTGGTSEQYF
>.|TRBV6-5|15|TRBJ1-6|few
TGTGCCAGCAGTTACTCGGAGGGGCCGAATTCATCCCTCCACTTT
CASSYSEGPNSSLHF
>TRBD1|TRBV20-1|14|TRBJ1-5|few
TGCAGTGCCACCCCGGGACAGGGGGCATGGTCCCAGCATTTT
CSATPGQGAWSQHF
>.|TRBV20-1|12|TRBJ1-2|many
TGCAGTGCGGGCAGGCCGCTCTATGGCTACACCTTC
CSAGRPLYGYTF
>TRBD1|TRBV4-2|14|TRBJ1-1|few
TGTGCCAGCAGCCAACGGGACAGGAGTGAGGAAGCTTTCTTT
CASSQRDRSEEAFF
>.|TRBV20-1|16|TRBJ1-4|few
TGCAGTGCTAGGGGCAAAAGAAGTCTGGAGGTGGAAAAACTGTTTTTT
CSARGKRSLEVEKLFF
>TRBD1|TRBV20-1|16|TRBJ1-2|.
TGCAGTGCAAACGGACAGGGACAGGGATCCAACTATGGCTACACCTTC
CSANGQGQGSNYGYTF
>TRBD2|TRBV7-8|16|TRBJ2-5|.
TGTGCCAGCAGCGCCCGACGGGGACTAGCTCAAGGGACCCAGTACTTC
CASSARRGLAQGTQYF
>TRBD2|TRBV27|15|TRBJ2-1|.
TGTGCCAGCAGTTCCCTGACTAGCGGGGTAAATGAGCAGTTCTTC
CASSSLTSGVNEQFF
>.|TRBV15|17|TRBJ2-1|.
TGTGCCACCAGCAGACCTAACAGGTTAGACTATATGGATGAGCAGTTCTTC
CATSRPNRLDYMDEQFF
>TRBD2|TRBV2|14|TRBJ2-3|many
TGTGCCAGCAGTGACAGCGGGACGCCCTATACGCAGTATTTT
CASSDSGTPYTQYF
>.|TRBV7-9|12|TRBJ2-2|few
TGTGCCAGCTGGAGGGACACCGGGGAGCTGTTTTTT
CASWRDTGELFF
>.|TRBV18|16|TRBJ1-2|many
TGTGCCAGCTCACCACCGGAATCAGTGCGCTCCTATGGCTACACCTTC
CASSPPESVRSYGYTF
>.|TRBV28|16|TRBJ2-7|.
TGTGCCAGCAGTTTATCAATCCCGAGGGGCTCCTACGAGCAGTACTTC
CASSLSIPRGSYEQYF
>.|TRBV11-1|16|TRBJ2-1|many
TGTGCCAGCAGCTTCGCCCGGGACAAGTACAGGAATGAGCAGTTCTTC
CASSFARDKYRNEQFF
>TRBD1|TRBV6-9|18|TRBJ1-4|.
TGTGCCAGCAGTTACTCGGATCAGGCCAGGGGGAAAATTGAAAAACTGTTTTTT
CASSYSDQARGKIEKLFF